This TCR beta chain was identified during a study of multiple sclerosis patients with progressive multifocal leukoencephalopathy (dated by TCRdb to between 2018 and 2021). With regard to the full study: The controls were several MS patients treated with natalizumab who did not develop PML and who were sampled longitudinally. The study aimed to detect JC virus-specific or public T-cell expansions arising at the time of PML onset. Two patients on natalizumab who later developed PML were tracked over time from before therapy, through 6 and 12 months, up to PML onset. The study examined peripheral T and B cells of MS patients who developed PML (4 under natalizumab, 1 after alemtuzumab) and treated patients who did not. Study-level results and caveats: Less diverse TRB repertoires in most PML patients were suggested by lower normalized Shannon entropy, whereas values near 1 were observed in the natalizumab-treated controls. Although TRB clones above 0.5% frequency turned up only in PML patients, the clones expanded at PML onset were already present before and during natalizumab therapy. Analysis was limited to peripheral blood, even though cerebrospinal fluid or brain lymphocytes might be more informative for natalizumab-associated PML. Because the cohort was small and descriptive, it remained unclear whether the findings reflect JC virus infection or general immunocompromise. When PML developed, neither common TRBV or TRBJ gene usage nor preferential TRBV-TRBJ pairings were detected.

Points on this clone: There is no known antigen for this receptor. No base quality values were provided; no much bigger clone lies one nucleotide off.

The time point label, as the study defines it: before natalizumab initiation. All listed patients had previously received interferon beta, and all PML patients were female. Blood samples for T0 were taken before the first natalizumab infusion. Isolation of peripheral blood mononuclear cells was performed by Ficoll-Hypaque density gradient centrifugation. Relative to germline, V is missing 7 bases and J is missing 1 base, with 7 bases of the junction outside any gene match. CDR3 length: 15 amino acids, cysteine to phenylalanine. Of the read, only the CDR3 DNA is kept; its 45 bases are in frame from base 1. CDR1 SQVTM and CDR2 ANQGSEA are derived from the germline V gene. TRB CDR3 regions were amplified from genomic DNA with the immunoSEQ two-step multiplex PCR at survey-level depth. Each PCR was spiked with synthetic inline TR CDR3 controls spanning all V-J pairings to estimate template counts and remove amplification bias. Reads were processed so that amplification and sequencing bias were reduced, and quantification was performed against synthetic TR CDR3 analogs. Under the source paper's analysis protocol: In ImmunoSEQ Analyzer, raw data were processed so that out-of-frame sequences and CDR3s with stop codons were removed, with gene names following IMGT nomenclature. Normalized Shannon entropy, defined as 1 minus Pielou's evenness, was used to summarize repertoire diversity. Two TRB sequences were counted as identical only if the two sequences had the same V gene, J gene and CDR3. Public PML clonotypes were defined as CDR3s shared by two or more PML-onset samples but absent from earlier samples, from controls, and from public databases. Position-by-position CDR3 amino acid composition was analyzed in Skylign with the observed count method. The table was pulled from immuneACCESS by TCRdb, which kept in-frame rearrangements only. Such tables lose some clones; where checked, under half of the loss comes from unresolved V genes, and the rest has no known cause. Clone size and V and J calls were adopted from that table, with D and trimming inferred from the DNA. The sample includes roughly 34,000 clones, with approximately 91% observed a single time. The ten largest clones take up around 1.5% of the sample.

Sequenced material: PBMCs. The sequence links TRBV29-1 to TRBJ2-1, and TRBD2 aligns with 10 junction nucleotides. The source of this sequence is a human donor with multiple sclerosis. The CDR3 here reads CSGNGLAESYNEQFF. The nucleotide sequence is TGCAGCGGTAATGGACTAGCGGAATCCTACAATGAGCAGTTCTTC.